This T cell receptor beta chain derives from a study of shared T cell receptors in the human thymus. The assay was immunoSEQ multiplex PCR, and TCRdb's table has in-frame clones only and misses some. Counted here are about 660,000 clones, 88% occurring once; the ten biggest clones make up 0.0095% to 0.013%. These data were also reused for a study on human thymus T cells. As that report states: Thymus was obtained from resections taken during corrective heart surgery. Apparent bias marked the V and J gene usage of thymic and blood repertoires.

This clonotype originated in a boy in the first two years of life with a congenital heart defect. Sequencing was performed on thymocytes.

The CDR3: CATSRVGEQYF. CDR3 DNA: TGTGCCACCAGCAGAGTCGGGGAGCAGTACTTC. The chain links TRBV15 to TRBJ2-7; D is unclear. Trimming took 1 base from V and 7 from J, leaving 5 bases between them. The CDR3 extends over 11 amino acids. Germline V gene data show CDR1 as LNHNV and CDR2 as YYDKDF (reference sequence).